The 20 T cell receptor beta chains in this list originate from one sample, sequenced in a study of monozygotic twins with cystic fibrosis. The method was immunoSEQ multiplex PCR; TCRdb's version includes in-frame clones alone and lacks a portion of them. The table has some 25,000 clones, roughly 97% seen once. What was sequenced was blood. These receptors all stem from a girl aged 2-10 years with cystic fibrosis.

The chain links TRBV7-8 to TRBJ1-4, with TRBD1 matching over 7 bases. The CDR3 has 18 residues. In germline, CDR1 is SGHVS, CDR2 FQNEAQ. V lost 2 bases, J lost 3 bases, and 12 bases stayed unmatched. CDR3 DNA sequence: TGTGCCAGCAGCTTAACACACAGGGGACAACGAGCTAATGAAAAACTGTTTTTT. It specifies CASSLTHRGQRANEKLFF.

The gene calls are TRBV9 and TRBJ1-2; D might be TRBD1 (6 bases). Per the germline V gene, CDR1 is SGDLS and CDR2 is YYNGEE. Trimming removed 4 bases at V and 5 bases at J, with 18 bases between. CDR3 size: 15 residues. CDR3 nucleotide sequence: TGTGCCAGCAGCACCCAGGCGGGGGCCTTATATGGCTACACCTTC. The encoded protein is CASSTQAGALYGYTF.

The chain has TRBV11-1 and TRBJ2-1, with 11 bases lining up with TRBD2. Trimming removed 4 bases from V and 9 bases from J; junction bases left unmatched: 11. The CDR3 is 16 residues long. Per germline, CDR1 SGHAT and CDR2 FQDESV (reference sequence). The CDR3 region has the DNA TGTGCCAGCAGCTGGTCGTTACTAGCGGGAGTTGGTGAGCAGTTCTTC. Its translation: CASSWSLLAGVGEQFF.

The chain joins TRBV27 to TRBJ2-7; 7 nucleotides agree with TRBD1. V lost 4 bases to trimming and J lost 0 bases; unmatched junction nucleotides: 6. The length of the CDR3 is 15 residues. Germline V CDR1 and CDR2: MNHEY, SMNVEV (reference sequence). The CDR3 protein is CASSSRDRSSYEQYF. CDR3 DNA sequence: TGTGCCAGCAGTTCTCGGGACAGAAGCTCCTACGAGCAGTACTTC.

The rearrangement uses TRBV6-6 and TRBJ2-6, with D unresolved. CDR1 is MNHNY and CDR2 is SVGAGI in the germline V gene (reference sequence). The CDR3 is made up of 14 amino acids. With 7 bases removed from V and 0 bases from J, the gap between germline ends came to 7 bases. The CDR3 sequence is CASTRHSGANVLTF. The CDR3 DNA reads as TGTGCCAGCACCAGACACTCTGGGGCCAACGTCCTGACTTTC.

This chain uses TRBV29-1 with TRBJ2-7; perhaps TRBD1 as D (5 bases). Trimming pared 0 bases from V and 0 bases from J, leaving 15 bases between. The CDR3 length is 16 residues. The V gene's germline CDR1 is SQVTM and CDR2 ANQGSEA. The CDR3 here is CSVEDRAGLSSYEQYF. The CDR3 bases are TGCAGCGTTGAAGATCGAGCAGGGTTAAGCTCCTACGAGCAGTACTTC.

This chain joins TRBV5-1 and TRBJ2-2; D is unresolved. This CDR3 has 17 residues. V was pared by 4 bases and J by 0 bases, with 16 bases between. CDR1 and CDR2 from the germline V gene are SGHRS and YFSETQ. The CDR3 loop reads CASSNTATRANTGELFF. The DNA of the CDR3 is TGCGCCAGCAGCAATACAGCTACCCGCGCGAACACCGGGGAGCTGTTTTTT.

The V call is TRBV7-9, the J call TRBJ1-5, with TRBD1 as a possible D gene (6 bases). CDR3 length: 16 amino acids. V was clipped by 1 base and J by 7 bases, with 17 bases between them. Germline-derived CDR1 and CDR2 are SEHNR and FQNEAQ (reference sequence). The CDR3 sequence is CASSLDGGAQGQPQHF. CDR3 coding DNA: TGTGCCAGCAGCTTAGATGGGGGGGCTCAGGGGCAGCCCCAGCATTTT.

The rearrangement uses TRBV2 and TRBJ2-1; 8 bases line up with TRBD1. CDR1 is SNHLY, CDR2 FYNNEI, per germline. V shed 6 bases, J shed 7 bases, and the junction held 8 bases outside the gene matches. The CDR3 runs 14 residues. The chain's CDR3 is CASSPDRVTNEQFF. The DNA of the CDR3 is TGTGCCAGCAGCCCGGACAGGGTGACAAATGAGCAGTTCTTC.

The rearrangement joins TRBV29-1 to TRBJ2-5; D might be TRBD2 (6 bases). Germline lookup yields CDR1 SQVTM and CDR2 ANQGSEA. The ends were cut back, 6 bases at V and 2 bases at J, with 13 bases in the middle. The length of the CDR3 is 13 residues. The CDR3 DNA reads TGCAGCGTGAGAGCGGGTTTACAAGAGACCCAGTACTTC. Protein: CSVRAGLQETQYF.

The chain recombines TRBV25-1 with TRBJ2-2, with 8 bases aligning to TRBD1. The CDR3 is 13 amino acids. CDR1 is MGHDK and CDR2 is SYGVNS in the germline V gene. The junction had 4 bases not matched to a gene; V was cut back by 7 bases and J by 6 bases. In nucleotides, the CDR3 is TGTGCCAGCACTGAGACAGGGGCCGGGGAGCTGTTTTTT. Protein: CASTETGAGELFF.

The chain employs TRBV15 and TRBJ2-3; 8 bases fit TRBD1. Germline CDR1 is LNHNV and CDR2 is YYDKDF (reference sequence). CDR3 length: 14 residues. After removal of 6 bases from V and 6 bases from J, the junction contained 8 bases not matched to a gene. The CDR3 bases are TGTGCCACCAGGGGGACAGGTGGTAAGGATACGCAGTATTTT. This encodes CATRGTGGKDTQYF.

J is TRBJ2-7 and V is TRBV2; TRBD2 matches 9 bases. The CDR3 contains 15 residues. With 2 bases clipped from V and 3 bases from J, the junction kept 5 bases outside the gene matches. Per germline, CDR1 SNHLY and CDR2 FYNNEI. CDR3 in DNA: TGTGCCAGCAGTGAAAGGCTAGCGGGAAGCTACGAGCAGTACTTC. Its translation: CASSERLAGSYEQYF.

The chain has TRBV14 and TRBJ1-1; TRBD1 agrees at 9 bases. This CDR3 is built from 15 residues. The germline V gene has CDR1 SGHDN and CDR2 FVKESK. Germline trimming cut 4 bases from V and 1 base from J; bases unmatched to any gene: 4. The CDR3, as DNA: TGTGCCAGCAGCCTCACGGGACAGGGGAACACTGAAGCTTTCTTT. It encodes CASSLTGQGNTEAFF. Complete variable domain (other parts from reference TRBV14 and TRBJ1-1): EAGVTQFPSHSVIEKGQTVTLRCDPISGHDNLYWYRRVMGKEIKFLLHFVKESKQDESGMPNNRFLAERTGGTYSTLKVQPAELEDSGVYFCASSLTGQGNTEAFFGQGTRLTVV.

Notes on this clone: The sample contains more than one DNA sequence encoding this CDR3. J is TRBJ1-1 and V is TRBV6-5, with 7 bases lining up with TRBD1. Germline assignment: CDR1 MNHEY and CDR2 SVGAGI. The CDR3 is 14 amino acids. V shed 6 bases and J 0 bases; nucleotides not matched to a gene: 4. The CDR3 is CASSRQGLNTEAFF. In DNA form, the CDR3 reads TGTGCCAGCAGCCGACAGGGCTTGAACACTGAAGCTTTCTTT.

This sequence joins TRBV19 and TRBJ1-1, with D possibly being TRBD1 (5 bases). This CDR3 spans 14 amino acids. V gave up 7 bases and J gave up 5 bases, with 17 bases separating them. The V gene's germline CDR1 is LNHDA and CDR2 SQIVND (reference sequence). The CDR3 DNA reads as TGTGCCAGTACGGTTCAGGGTCGTGGGACTGAAGCTTTCTTT. This translates into CASTVQGRGTEAFF.

This rearrangement joins TRBV7-3 to TRBJ2-1; 8 positions match TRBD2. The V and J ends lost 1 base and 8 bases, in that order; junction bases with no gene match: 13. The CDR3 runs to 17 residues. Germline-derived CDR1 and CDR2 are SGHTA and FQGTGA. In DNA form, the CDR3 reads TGTGCCAGCAGCTTAAGGTCGCTAGCGGGTTTTGGGGATGAGCAGTTCTTC. Amino acids: CASSLRSLAGFGDEQFF. Filled out from reference TRBV7-3 and TRBJ2-1, the complete variable domain reads GAGVSQTPSNKVTEKGKYVELRCDPISGHTALYWYRQSLGQGPEFLIYFQGTGAADDSGLPNDRFFAVRPEGSVSTLKIQRTERGDSAVYLCASSLRSLAGFGDEQFFGPGTRLTVL.

The CDR3 DNA is TGTGCCAGCAGCTTTTTGGGCCTTGGCTCATACCAAGAGACCCAGTACTTC. Translation: CASSFLGLGSYQETQYF. The chain links TRBV5-6 to TRBJ2-5; D is unresolved. V shed 2 bases and J shed 0 bases, with 17 bases lying between them. The CDR3 covers 17 residues. Germline V gene data show CDR1 as SGHDT and CDR2 as YYEEEE.

This chain joins TRBV6-6 and TRBJ1-1; no reliable D call. CDR1 is MNHNY, CDR2 SVGAGI, per germline (reference sequence). The germline V and J ends were trimmed by 4 bases and 0 bases, with 9 bases remaining between them. There are 14 residues in the CDR3. CDR3 residues: CASSFMTMNTEAFF. CDR3 nucleotides: TGTGCCAGCAGTTTCATGACCATGAACACTGAAGCTTTCTTT.

The chain combines TRBV7-2 with TRBJ2-5; TRBD2 aligns across 10 bases. Germline V lookup: CDR1 SGHTA, CDR2 FQGNSA. J was trimmed by 4 bases and V by 5 bases; bases with no gene match: 7. CDR3 length: 15 residues. The CDR3 here is CASSTTSGILETQYF. Written as DNA, the CDR3 is TGTGCCAGCAGCACCACTAGCGGGATCTTAGAGACCCAGTACTTC.